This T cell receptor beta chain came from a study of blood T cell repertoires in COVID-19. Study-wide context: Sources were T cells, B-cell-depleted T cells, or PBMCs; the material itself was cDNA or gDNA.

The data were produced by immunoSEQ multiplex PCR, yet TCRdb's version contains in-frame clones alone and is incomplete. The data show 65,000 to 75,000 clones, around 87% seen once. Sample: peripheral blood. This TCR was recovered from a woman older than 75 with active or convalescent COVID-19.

Written as DNA, the CDR3 is TGTGCCATCAGAGAAGACAGTTCTGAAGCTTTCTTT. Translated, it gives CAIREDSSEAFF. The chain has TRBV10-3 and TRBJ1-1; perhaps TRBD1 as D (5 bases). The CDR3 runs 12 residues. CDR1 is ENHRY, CDR2 SYGVKD, per germline. Deletions cut 6 bases from V and 6 bases from J, with 11 bases between.